Below, 10 T cell receptor beta chains from the same sample are listed, as sequenced in a study of a mutant IDH1 vaccine in newly diagnosed glioma. The antigens for these receptors are not known. Time point reported: week 5, during vaccination. Every vaccine dose comprised 300 ug of mutant IDH1 20-mer peptide plus topical imiquimod. Generated by immunoSEQ multiplex PCR, the TCRdb table keeps only in-frame clones and is missing some. The sample yields over 45,000 clones, approximately 79% seen once. The sample was PBMCs, taken from a glioma patient whose treatment included an IDH1 peptide vaccine. These receptors were obtained from a woman in her 50s with glioma.

This clone was picked up one time. This rearrangement joins TRBV19 to TRBJ2-3; TRBD2 might be the D (5 bases). Trimming took off 5 bases at V and 4 bases at J, with 19 bases between the two ends. CDR3 length: 16 residues. Germline CDR1 is LNHDA and CDR2 is SQIVND (reference sequence). This chain's CDR3 is CASSPVPGSMADTQYF. DNA of the CDR3: TGTGCCAGTAGTCCGGTACCGGGGTCCATGGCAGATACGCAGTATTTT.

This clone was recorded a few times. This chain links TRBV20-1 with TRBJ1-1; the D gene is possibly TRBD1 (5 bases). The CDR3 runs 10 residues. Germline CDR1 and CDR2: DFQATT and SNEGSKA (reference sequence). CDR3 sequence reads: CTLGLGEAFF. The CDR3 DNA follows: TGCACCCTGGGGCTGGGGGAAGCTTTCTTT.

Concerning this clone: An end of the junction differs from the germline gene, which may be a read error. This rearrangement joins TRBV6-6 to TRBJ1-2; D gene unclear. Per the germline V gene, CDR1 is MNHNY and CDR2 is SVGAGI (reference sequence). The CDR3 spans 14 residues. The DNA for the CDR3 is TGTGCCAGCAGTTACTCGGGTCCTAACAATGGCTACACCTTC. Residues: CASSYSGPNNGYTF.

The chain has TRBV27 and TRBJ1-4; TRBD1 is a possible D gene (5 bases). V was cut by 2 bases and J by 8 bases, with 15 bases left in between. The CDR3 is 15 amino acids. The germline CDR1 and CDR2 sequences are MNHEY and SMNVEV (reference sequence). The CDR3 bases are TGTGCCAGCAGTTTAGTGTTGGGGGTCGGGGAAAAACTGTTTTTT. Protein product: CASSLVLGVGEKLFF.

The V call is TRBV5-4, the J call TRBJ2-1, with 13 bases lining up with TRBD2. The CDR3 consists of 18 residues. The V gene end was trimmed by 4 bases and the J gene end by 0 bases; junction bases not matched to a gene: 7. Germline lookup yields CDR1 SGHNT and CDR2 YYREEE (reference sequence). As DNA, the CDR3 is TGTGCCAGCAGCGACGGGACTAGCGGGATCTACTCCTACAATGAGCAGTTCTTC. This codes for CASSDGTSGIYSYNEQFF.

The V and J genes are TRBV9 and TRBJ2-7, with TRBD1 matching over 10 bases. The V gene end was trimmed by 3 bases and the J gene end by 5 bases; junction bases not matched to a gene: 5. The CDR3 runs 14 residues. From germline, CDR1 is SGDLS and CDR2 YYNGEE. The CDR3 region is CASSGGTGVDEQYF. The CDR3 bases are TGTGCCAGCAGCGGCGGGACAGGGGTGGACGAGCAGTACTTC.

This chain connects TRBV9 to TRBJ2-2, with no clear D. The V and J ends lost 1 base and 4 bases respectively, with 5 bases between them. Germline values: CDR1 SGDLS, CDR2 YYNGEE. CDR3 length equals 13 residues. CDR3 in DNA: TGTGCCAGCAGCGTATCCGTCACCGGGGAGCTGTTTTTT. It specifies CASSVSVTGELFF.

The chain recombines TRBV30 with TRBJ2-7, with TRBD1 matching 10 bases. Per germline, CDR1 GTSNPN and CDR2 SVGIG (reference sequence). After removal of 3 bases from V and 6 bases from J, the junction contained 5 bases not matched to a gene. The CDR3 totals 13 residues. The CDR3 is CAWRGQGMGEQYF. Here the CDR3 DNA reads TGTGCCTGGAGGGGACAGGGGATGGGCGAGCAGTACTTC.

The chain combines TRBV7-3 with TRBJ1-1; the D is unclear. The CDR3 is 13 residues long. CDR1 and CDR2 from the germline V gene are SGHTA and FQGTGA. Trimming cost V 4 bases and J 3 bases, with 9 bases left between them. The CDR3 loop is CASSSGIYTEAFF. The CDR3 region has the DNA TGTGCCAGCAGCTCTGGGATTTACACTGAAGCTTTCTTT.

J is TRBJ1-4 and V is TRBV7-2; D gene uncertain. Germline values: CDR1 SGHTA, CDR2 FQGNSA. Between the trimmed V and J ends, which lost 0 bases and 4 bases, there was a span of 6 bases. The CDR3 runs to 14 residues. The CDR3, as DNA: TGTGCCAGCAGCTTAGCTCCCGTTAATGAAAAACTGTTTTTT. Encoded protein: CASSLAPVNEKLFF.